The 23 T cell receptor beta chains listed next were all sequenced from one sample in a study of T cell responses to AZD1222 COVID-19 vaccine. TCRdb's copy holds only in-frame clones and misses some; the assay was immunoSEQ multiplex PCR. Of 150,000 to 200,000 clones listed, less than 95% are singletons. The starting material was peripheral blood, obtained on day 0 of AZD1222 vaccination. All receptors derive from an adult in good health.

The chain has TRBV5-1 and TRBJ2-7, with D tentatively TRBD2 (6 bases). The ends were cut back, 2 bases at V and 0 bases at J, with 21 bases in the middle. CDR3 length: 18 residues. The germline V gene encodes CDR1 SGHRS and CDR2 YFSETQ. The CDR3 sequence: CASSFGGFFDRGSYEQYF. CDR3 nucleotide sequence: TGCGCCAGCAGCTTTGGGGGGTTCTTTGACAGAGGCTCCTACGAGCAGTACTTC.

V and J are TRBV20-1 and TRBJ1-1; D gene unclear. V was clipped by 3 bases and J by 5 bases, with 4 bases between them. The CDR3 consists of 10 residues. CDR1 is DFQATT, CDR2 SNEGSKA, per germline (reference sequence). CDR3 sequence (DNA): TGCAGTGCTAGTCTTACTGAAGCTTTCTTT. This translates into CSASLTEAFF.

The chain couples TRBV19 to TRBJ1-1, with a possible D match to TRBD1 (5 bases). This CDR3 region has 13 residues. Germline-derived CDR1 and CDR2 are LNHDA and SQIVND (reference sequence). Trimming took 5 bases from V and 4 from J, leaving 11 bases between them. The CDR3 sequence: CASSSGGSTEAFF. CDR3 coding DNA: TGTGCCAGTAGTTCGGGGGGGAGCACTGAAGCTTTCTTT.

The chain has TRBV6-5 and TRBJ1-1, with D possibly TRBD1 on 5 matching bases. The V end lost 7 bases, the J end lost 0 bases, and 15 bases lay between the germline ends. The V gene's germline CDR1 is MNHEY and CDR2 SVGAGI. The CDR3 is 15 residues long. The CDR3 DNA follows: TGTGCCAGCAATTCATGGCGGGGGATGAACACTGAAGCTTTCTTT. Translated, it gives CASNSWRGMNTEAFF.

The chain employs TRBV7-2 and TRBJ2-7; D possibly matches TRBD1 or TRBD2 (7 bases each). CDR1 and CDR2 (germline): SGHTA, FQGNSA. Trimming cost V 3 bases and J 3 bases, with 15 bases left between them. This CDR3 has 15 amino acids. The CDR3 region is CASSFDRAGVYEQYF. Written as DNA, the CDR3 is TGTGCCAGCAGCTTTGACAGGGCGGGAGTCTACGAGCAGTACTTC.

The rearrangement joins TRBV19 to TRBJ1-5, with D unclear. The germline V gene has CDR1 LNHDA and CDR2 SQIVND (reference sequence). Trimming removed 5 bases at V and 3 bases at J, with 11 bases between. The CDR3 loop spans 14 amino acids. Written as DNA, the CDR3 is TGTGCCAGTAGTGTTCACAGTAACAATCAGCCCCAGCATTTT. Its translation is CASSVHSNNQPQHF.

The rearrangement joins TRBV2 to TRBJ1-4; perhaps TRBD1 as D (5 bases). The CDR3 loop spans 12 amino acids. Germline lookup yields CDR1 SNHLY and CDR2 FYNNEI. Trimming pared 9 bases from V and 8 bases from J, leaving 13 bases between. Written as DNA, the CDR3 is TGTGCCAGGGGACGGGCAGACGAAAAACTGTTTTTT. It specifies CARGRADEKLFF.

V usage is TRBV5-1 and J usage is TRBJ2-6; D is ambiguous. The germline V and J ends were trimmed by 3 bases and 3 bases, with 10 bases remaining between them. Germline CDR1 is SGHRS and CDR2 is YFSETQ. The CDR3 is 15 residues long. The DNA for the CDR3 is TGCGCCAGCAGCTGGGCCGGTGATGGGGCCAACGTCCTGACTTTC. It yields the protein CASSWAGDGANVLTF.

This chain connects TRBV7-2 to TRBJ2-5; the D gene is possibly TRBD1 (5 bases). Trimming pared 4 bases from V and 7 bases from J, leaving 13 bases between. The germline V gene encodes CDR1 SGHTA and CDR2 FQGNSA. The CDR3 is 13 amino acids. The DNA for the CDR3 is TGTGCCAGCAGCTCAGACGGTCAGGGGACCCAGTACTTC. Amino acids: CASSSDGQGTQYF.

The V call is TRBV7-8, the J call TRBJ2-2; 9 bases are shared with TRBD2. The CDR3 loop spans 16 amino acids. Looked up from germline, CDR1 is SGHVS and CDR2 is FQNEAQ. The V segment lost 1 base and the J segment 4 bases; nucleotides outside the gene matches: 4. CDR3: CASSLGASGITGELFF. DNA of the CDR3: TGTGCCAGCAGCTTAGGGGCTAGCGGGATCACCGGGGAGCTGTTTTTT. Combining the CDR3 with reference TRBV7-8 and TRBJ2-2 gives the whole variable domain GAGVSQSPRYKVAKRGQDVALRCDPISGHVSLFWYQQALGQGPEFLTYFQNEAQLDKSGLPSDRFFAERPEGSVSTLKIQRTQQEDSAVYLCASSLGASGITGELFFGEGSRLTVL.

V is TRBV19 and J is TRBJ1-6; the match to TRBD1 covers 9 bases. In germline, CDR1 is LNHDA, CDR2 SQIVND (reference sequence). Trimming at V came to 8 bases and at J to 7 bases, leaving 9 bases not matched to a gene. There are 15 residues in the CDR3. The CDR3 spells CASEDRGFQNSPLHF. CDR3 bases: TGTGCCAGTGAAGACAGGGGGTTTCAGAATTCACCCCTCCACTTT.

The chain joins TRBV18 to TRBJ1-5; 7 bases are a match to TRBD1. J lost 7 bases, V lost 3 bases, and 3 bases had no gene match. The CDR3 has 13 residues. CDR1 and CDR2 (germline): KGHSH, LQKENI. DNA of the CDR3: TGTGCCAGCTCACCTGACAGGGCCCAGCCCCAGCATTTT. Protein: CASSPDRAQPQHF.

This chain connects TRBV25-1 to TRBJ2-7; D is possibly TRBD2 (6 bases). Germline assignment: CDR1 MGHDK and CDR2 SYGVNS. The germline V and J ends were trimmed by 6 bases and 0 bases, with 15 bases remaining between them. This CDR3 is built from 15 residues. CDR3 region: CASSVSGISSYEQYF. In DNA form, the CDR3 reads TGTGCCAGCAGCGTTAGCGGAATCTCCTCCTACGAGCAGTACTTC.

The chain links TRBV11-3 to TRBJ2-1; 11 positions agree with TRBD2. CDR1 and CDR2 from the germline V gene are SGHNT and YENEEA. V lost 1 base, J lost 4 bases, and 3 bases stayed unmatched. The CDR3 extends over 16 amino acids. The CDR3 loop is CASSLVLAGAYNEQFF. The CDR3 nucleotides are TGTGCCAGCAGCTTAGTACTAGCGGGGGCTTACAATGAGCAGTTCTTC.

The chain links TRBV25-1 to TRBJ1-1, with unresolved D. In germline, CDR1 is MGHDK, CDR2 SYGVNS. The V and J ends lost 3 bases and 1 base respectively, with 12 bases between them. The CDR3 totals 15 residues. The CDR3 DNA is TGTGCCAGCAGTGACCCCGCGGGGTCGAACACTGAAGCTTTCTTT. This encodes CASSDPAGSNTEAFF.

The rearrangement links TRBV14 to TRBJ2-1; D is uncertain. Trimming took off 0 bases at V and 3 bases at J, with 15 bases between the two ends. The CDR3 runs to 17 residues. Germline loops: CDR1 SGHDN, CDR2 FVKESK. In DNA form, the CDR3 reads TGTGCCAGCAGCCAAGATCTCCACCCGAAAATCTACAATGAGCAGTTCTTC. Encoded protein: CASSQDLHPKIYNEQFF.

The V gene is TRBV7-9, the J gene TRBJ1-4; D call uncertain. From germline, CDR1 is SEHNR and CDR2 FQNEAQ (reference sequence). This CDR3 has 13 residues. Trimming pared 3 bases from V and 2 bases from J, leaving 4 bases between. The CDR3 loop reads CASSLSTNEKLFF. CDR3 in DNA: TGTGCCAGCAGCTTGAGCACTAATGAAAAACTGTTTTTT.

The chain has TRBV6-2 or TRBV6-3 and TRBJ2-1; 8 nucleotides agree with TRBD2. CDR3 length: 17 residues. Per the germline V gene, CDR1 is MNHEY and CDR2 is SVGEGT. Losses at the gene ends were 5 bases for V and 3 bases for J; bases not matched to a gene: 12. CDR3 in DNA: TGTGCCAGCAGTCCCCTCGGGGGGGAGCGGGGCTACAATGAGCAGTTCTTC. Amino acid sequence: CASSPLGGERGYNEQFF.

This clone has just one count. The rearrangement links TRBV5-4 to TRBJ1-6; D is perhaps TRBD1 (6 bases). The CDR3 runs to 16 residues. V was trimmed by 4 bases and J by 8 bases, leaving 19 bases between them. Germline CDR1 SGHNT, CDR2 YYREEE (reference sequence). The CDR3 loop is CASSRDPTGSDSPLHF. CDR3 DNA sequence: TGTGCCAGCAGCCGTGATCCGACAGGCTCGGATTCACCCCTCCACTTT.

This sequence joins TRBV30 and TRBJ1-1; D remains ambiguous. The CDR3 covers 13 residues. V lost 3 bases and J lost 0, with 8 bases in between. From germline, CDR1 is GTSNPN and CDR2 SVGIG (reference sequence). CDR3 sequence (DNA): TGTGCCTGGAGACCTAATTTGAACACTGAAGCTTTCTTT. Amino acids: CAWRPNLNTEAFF.

The chain uses TRBV2 and TRBJ2-3, with D possibly TRBD1 on 6 matching bases. The CDR3 is 17 amino acids. Germline values: CDR1 SNHLY, CDR2 FYNNEI. V dropped 5 bases and J dropped 0 bases, with 18 bases sitting between them. For the CDR3, the DNA is TGTGCCAGCAGTCGTCGGACAGCTTCTGCTAGCACAGATACGCAGTATTTT. It encodes CASSRRTASASTDTQYF. Complete variable domain (other parts from reference TRBV2 and TRBJ2-3): EPEVTQTPSHQVTQMGQEVILRCVPISNHLYFYWYRQILGQKVEFLVSFYNNEISEKSEIFDDQFSVERPDGSNFTLKIRSTKLEDSAMYFCASSRRTASASTDTQYFGPGTRLTVL.

The chain employs TRBV19 and TRBJ1-4, with D possibly matching TRBD1 (5 bases). V was clipped by 6 bases and J by 4 bases, with 15 bases between them. This CDR3 has 15 residues. CDR1 LNHDA and CDR2 SQIVND come from the germline V gene (reference sequence). CDR3 in amino acids: CASSSRQSNNEKLFF. As DNA, the CDR3 is TGTGCCAGTAGCAGCCGACAGAGTAATAATGAAAAACTGTTTTTT.

J is TRBJ1-5 and V is TRBV28, with D tentatively TRBD1 (6 bases). The length of the CDR3 is 13 residues. Trimming cost V 9 bases and J 4 bases, with 13 bases left between them. Germline lookup yields CDR1 MDHEN and CDR2 SYDVKM. Here the CDR3 reads CASTQGKNQPQHF. Here the CDR3 DNA reads TGTGCCAGTACTCAGGGGAAAAATCAGCCCCAGCATTTT.